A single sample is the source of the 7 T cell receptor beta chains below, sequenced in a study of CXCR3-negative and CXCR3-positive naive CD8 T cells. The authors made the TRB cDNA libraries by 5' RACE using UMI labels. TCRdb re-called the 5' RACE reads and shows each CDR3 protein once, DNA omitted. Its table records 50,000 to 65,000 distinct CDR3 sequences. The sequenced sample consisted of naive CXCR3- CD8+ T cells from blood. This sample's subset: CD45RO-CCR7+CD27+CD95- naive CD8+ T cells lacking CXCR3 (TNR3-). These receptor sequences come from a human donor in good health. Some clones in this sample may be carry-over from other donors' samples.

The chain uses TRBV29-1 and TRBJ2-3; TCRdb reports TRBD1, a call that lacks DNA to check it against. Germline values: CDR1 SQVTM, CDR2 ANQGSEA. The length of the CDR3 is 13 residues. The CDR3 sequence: CSAIPGGTDTQYF.

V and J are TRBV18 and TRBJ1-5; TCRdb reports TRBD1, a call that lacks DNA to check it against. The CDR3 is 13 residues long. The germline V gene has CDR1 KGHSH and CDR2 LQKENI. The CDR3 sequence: CASSLPSNQPQHF.

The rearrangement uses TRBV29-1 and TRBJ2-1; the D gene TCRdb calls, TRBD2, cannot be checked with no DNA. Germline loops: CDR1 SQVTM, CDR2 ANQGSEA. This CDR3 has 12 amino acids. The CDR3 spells CSVVTGYNEQFF.

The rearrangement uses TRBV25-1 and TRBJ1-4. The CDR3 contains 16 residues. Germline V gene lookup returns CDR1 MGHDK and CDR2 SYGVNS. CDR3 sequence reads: CASSESPHLTNEKLFF. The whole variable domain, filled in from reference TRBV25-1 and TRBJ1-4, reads EADIYQTPRYLVIGTGKKITLECSQTMGHDKMYWYQQDPGMELHLIHYSYGVNSTEKGDLSSESTVSRIRTEHFPLTLESARPSHTSQYLCASSESPHLTNEKLFFGSGTQLSVL.

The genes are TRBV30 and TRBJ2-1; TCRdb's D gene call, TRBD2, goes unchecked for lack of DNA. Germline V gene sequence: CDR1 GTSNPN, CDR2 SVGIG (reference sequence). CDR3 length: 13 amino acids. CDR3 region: CAWSAASGSYRFF.

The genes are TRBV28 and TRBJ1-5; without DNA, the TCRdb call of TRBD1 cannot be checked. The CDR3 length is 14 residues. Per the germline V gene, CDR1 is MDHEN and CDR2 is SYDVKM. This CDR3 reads CASADGRGNQPQHF.

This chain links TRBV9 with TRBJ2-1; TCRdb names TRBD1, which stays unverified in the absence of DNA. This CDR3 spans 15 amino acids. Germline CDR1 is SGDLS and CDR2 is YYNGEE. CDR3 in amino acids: CASSVWGLAYNEQFF.